The 14 T cell receptor beta chains in this list originate from one sample, sequenced in a study of blood T cell repertoires in COVID-19. Only in-frame clones appear in the TCRdb table, and some are missing; sequencing was by immunoSEQ multiplex PCR. The repertoire has more than 95,000 clones, 75% to 85% of them found once; the top ten carry approximately 3.9%. Sequenced input: peripheral blood. These receptors all stem from a woman aged 45-65 years with acute or convalescent COVID-19.

This rearrangement joins TRBV12-3 or TRBV12-4 to TRBJ2-7, with a weak D call TRBD1 (5 bases). The V end was cut by 2 bases, the J end by 2 bases, with 7 bases between. The CDR3 consists of 13 residues. The CDR3 spells CASSLQGTYEQYF. In DNA, the CDR3 is TGTGCCAGCAGTTTACAGGGAACCTACGAGCAGTACTTC.

The CDR3: CASSERATGNTEAFF. The CDR3 bases are TGTGCCAGCAGTGAACGGGCCACAGGGAATACTGAAGCTTTCTTT. The chain carries TRBV6-1 and TRBJ1-1; maybe TRBD1 (6 bases). Germline CDR1 and CDR2: MNHNS and SASEGT. The CDR3 sequence is 15 residues long. V gave up 2 bases and J gave up 5 bases, with 15 bases separating them.

The chain couples TRBV9 to TRBJ2-1, with 11 nucleotides matching TRBD2. The CDR3 loop spans 15 amino acids. The germline CDR1 and CDR2 sequences are SGDLS and YYNGEE. With V trimmed by 6 bases and J by 4 bases, 6 bases remained unmatched. In DNA, the CDR3 is TGTGCCAGCACCCCCACTAGCGGGAGTTACAATGAGCAGTTCTTC. It translates to CASTPTSGSYNEQFF.

This chain joins TRBV6-5 and TRBJ2-5, with D possibly matching TRBD1 (7 bases). This CDR3 is built from 13 residues. V shed 7 bases and J shed 5 bases, with 14 bases lying between them. Germline values: CDR1 MNHEY, CDR2 SVGAGI. CDR3 bases: TGTGCCAGCATTCTCTCAGGGGGGGAGACCCAGTACTTC. The encoded protein is CASILSGGETQYF.

This clone occurred a few times. The gene calls are TRBV7-3 and TRBJ2-2; D is perhaps TRBD2 (6 bases). The CDR3 is made up of 15 amino acids. The V gene lost 3 bases and the J gene lost 1 base, with 9 bases spanning the gap. CDR1 and CDR2 from the germline V gene are SGHTA and FQGTGA. The CDR3 nucleotides are TGTGCCAGCAGCTTCGCGGGGATGAACACCGGGGAGCTGTTTTTT. The encoded protein is CASSFAGMNTGELFF.

The V gene is TRBV28, the J gene TRBJ1-1, with D maybe TRBD1 (5 bases). Germline loops: CDR1 MDHEN, CDR2 SYDVKM. The CDR3 is 13 residues long. V was clipped by 3 bases and J by 0 bases, with 5 bases between them. CDR3 region: CASSLDMNTEAFF. The DNA of the CDR3 is TGTGCCAGCAGTTTGGACATGAACACTGAAGCTTTCTTT. The whole variable domain, filled in from reference TRBV28 and TRBJ1-1, reads DVKVTQSSRYLVKRTGEKVFLECVQDMDHENMFWYRQDPGLGLRLIYFSYDVKMKEKGDIPEGYSVSREKKERFSLILESASTNQTSMYLCASSLDMNTEAFFGQGTRLTVV.

The J gene is TRBJ1-2, the V gene TRBV6-5, with D uncertain. V lost 7 bases and J 8 bases, leaving 23 bases between the germline ends. The CDR3 consists of 15 residues. The germline CDR1 and CDR2 sequences are MNHEY and SVGAGI. CDR3 nucleotides: TGTGCCAGCACCGAGACCTTCGATTCCACGAGGGGCTACACCTTC. This encodes CASTETFDSTRGYTF.

The table lists this clone with a few counts. J is TRBJ2-7 and V is TRBV4-1; D is possibly TRBD2 (6 bases). The germline V gene has CDR1 MGHRA and CDR2 YSYEKL. With 3 bases removed from V and 3 bases from J, the gap between germline ends came to 15 bases. CDR3 size: 15 residues. The CDR3 region is CASSQGLSQNYEQYF. The CDR3 coding sequence is TGCGCCAGCAGCCAGGGACTCTCCCAAAACTACGAGCAGTACTTC.

The chain joins TRBV9 to TRBJ2-3; TRBD2 matches 8 bases. Germline CDR1 reads SGDLS; CDR2 reads YYNGEE. The V segment lost 4 bases and the J segment 4 bases; nucleotides outside the gene matches: 11. The CDR3 consists of 16 residues. The DNA for the CDR3 is TGTGCCAGCAGCCCCCCGAGGAGCGGGAGCTCAGATACGCAGTATTTT. It specifies CASSPPRSGSSDTQYF.

The chain is built from TRBV30 and TRBJ2-1; D might be TRBD1 (6 bases). V was pared by 2 bases and J by 0 bases, with 20 bases between. The CDR3 extends over 18 amino acids. CDR1 and CDR2 (germline): GTSNPN, SVGIG (reference sequence). Written as DNA, the CDR3 is TGTGCCTGGAGTCGCCTAGAGGACAGCTCAAGCTCCTACAATGAGCAGTTCTTC. This encodes CAWSRLEDSSSSYNEQFF.

The chain has TRBV30 and TRBJ1-6, with TRBD1 identical over 8 bases. J lost 11 bases, V lost 3 bases, and 6 bases had no gene match. Per germline, CDR1 GTSNPN and CDR2 SVGIG (reference sequence). The CDR3 is 13 residues long. The CDR3: CAWRETGGTPLHF. As DNA, the CDR3 is TGTGCCTGGAGAGAAACAGGGGGGACACCCCTCCACTTT. The whole variable domain, filled in from reference TRBV30 and TRBJ1-6, reads SQTIHQWPATLVQPVGSPLSLECTVEGTSNPNLYWYRQAAGRGLQLLFYSVGIGQISSEVPQNLSASRPQDRQFILSSKKLLLSDSGFYLCAWRETGGTPLHFGNGTRLTVT.

V is TRBV5-1 and J is TRBJ2-1; 8 positions match TRBD2. Germline values: CDR1 SGHRS, CDR2 YFSETQ. This CDR3 has 12 residues. Trimming took 8 bases from V and 10 from J; bases not matched to a gene: 8. The CDR3 is CASGQRGREQFF. Written as DNA, the CDR3 is TGCGCCAGTGGGCAGCGGGGGCGGGAGCAGTTCTTC.

This clone appeared a single time. The chain is built from TRBV7-6 and TRBJ1-1; D perhaps matches TRBD1 (6 bases). The CDR3 totals 14 residues. CDR1 is SGHVS and CDR2 is FNYEAQ in the germline V gene. Deletions cut 4 bases from V and 1 base from J, with 10 bases between. The CDR3 bases are TGTGCCAGCAGCTCGGGACACTCGAACACTGAAGCTTTCTTT. It is translated as CASSSGHSNTEAFF.

The genes are TRBV3-1 (or the pseudogene TRBV3-2) and TRBJ1-1; no clear D. Germline V gene lookup returns CDR1 LGHDT and CDR2 YNNKEL (reference sequence). The length of the CDR3 is 14 residues. The V end lost 4 bases, the J end lost 1 base, and 10 bases lay between the germline ends. CDR3 sequence reads: CASSLPYRNTEAFF. The DNA of the CDR3 is TGTGCCAGCAGCCTACCCTACAGGAACACTGAAGCTTTCTTT.